This TCR beta chain was profiled in a study of beta chain features in type 1 diabetes. Findings and limits, study-wide: There was no resolution here of whether HLA type influences TCRB rearrangement.

For this clone: What it binds is unknown.

Expressed TCRB transcripts were sequenced because the entire RNA isolate underwent reverse transcription. The average read count of naive, central memory and regulatory T cell samples was 3 million to 4 million. Measured with immunoSEQ multiplex PCR; TCRdb has only the in-frame clones, and not every one. The sample includes about 410,000 clones, roughly 13% of them seen just once. The CDR3 is 13 amino acids. The germline V gene has CDR1 MDHEN and CDR2 SYDVKM. With 4 bases removed from V and 6 bases from J, the gap between germline ends came to 10 bases. The V and J genes are TRBV28 and TRBJ1-5; D not resolved. This clonotype was sampled from a man younger than 40 in good health. The sample was naive CD4+ T cells from blood. The CDR3 loop reads CASSSPDPQPQHF. The CDR3 nucleotides read TGTGCCAGCAGTTCCCCAGACCCTCAGCCCCAGCATTTT.